This T cell receptor beta chain was captured by sequencing in a study of CD8+CD57+ T cells in acquired aplastic anemia. For the study at large: Each DNA sample taken from sorted CD4+ and CD8+ cells came to 3 to 3.5 ug on average.

Germline V gene sequence: CDR1 DFQATT, CDR2 SNEGSKA (reference sequence). The CDR3 loop spans 14 amino acids. Selection for sequencing was limited to patients who had shown CD8+CD57+ cell expansion by flow cytometry. Severe acquired aplastic anemia was diagnosed in all patients. Profiles of TCR beta VDJ and CDR3 were generated from a genomic DNA template. TCRdb analysed the reads with MiXCR anew, one entry per CDR3 protein. The top ten hold less than 0.85% of the sample, which has 400,000 to 600,000 distinct CDR3 sequences, around 30% seen once. Worth noting for this clonotype: One junction end disagrees with the germline gene, perhaps due to a read error.

Sequencing input: sorted CD4+, CD8+, or CD8+CD57+ T cells (not recorded which) from PBMCs. This chain links TRBV20-1 with TRBJ2-5; D is uncertain. This sequence originates from a human donor with aplastic anemia. The CDR3 loop is CSARDLTGAETQYF. CDR3 bases: TGCAGTGCTAGAGATCTTACCGGCGCCGAGACCCAGTATTTC.